These 5 T cell receptor beta chains came from one sample sequenced in a study of blood T cell repertoires in COVID-19. Some clones are missing from TCRdb's copy, which holds only in-frame ones; the method was immunoSEQ multiplex PCR. The table lists roughly 240,000 clones, approximately 85% of them singletons. The sequenced material came from peripheral blood. All receptors come from a man aged 50 or older with COVID-19, enrolled during active disease.

The gene calls are TRBV9 and TRBJ2-3; 9 bases map to TRBD1. The germline V gene encodes CDR1 SGDLS and CDR2 YYNGEE. J lost 4 bases, V lost 4 bases, and 7 bases had no gene match. The length of the CDR3 is 15 residues. CDR3 coding DNA: TGTGCCAGCAGCCCCCTGGGACAGGGTTCAGATACGCAGTATTTT. Translation: CASSPLGQGSDTQYF.

The genes are TRBV12-5 and TRBJ1-2, with 11 bases fitting TRBD1. CDR3 length: 15 amino acids. The V gene's germline CDR1 is LGHNT and CDR2 FRNRAP. J was trimmed by 4 bases and V by 5 bases; bases with no gene match: 6. In nucleotides, the CDR3 is TGTGCTAGTGGTCTAGGGACAGGGGGGATCTATGGCTACACCTTC. The encoded protein is CASGLGTGGIYGYTF.

This clone was recorded only once. The rearrangement links TRBV19 to TRBJ2-2; maybe TRBD1 (5 bases). CDR1 is LNHDA and CDR2 is SQIVND in the germline V gene (reference sequence). CDR3 size: 14 residues. V lost 3 bases and J lost 6, with 11 bases in between. CDR3 sequence: CASSIARVSGELFF. DNA for the CDR3: TGTGCCAGTAGTATTGCCAGGGTTTCCGGGGAGCTGTTTTTT.

The rearrangement joins TRBV2 to TRBJ1-5; D is unresolved. Between the trimmed V and J ends, which lost 5 bases and 2 bases, there was a span of 7 bases. The germline V gene has CDR1 SNHLY and CDR2 FYNNEI. The CDR3 consists of 13 residues. The CDR3 nucleotides are TGTGCCAGCAGTAGCACAGGCAATCAGCCCCAGCATTTT. Its translation is CASSSTGNQPQHF.

The chain uses TRBV7-9 and TRBJ2-7; D unclear. V was trimmed by 0 bases and J by 4 bases, leaving 10 bases between them. The length of the CDR3 is 14 residues. The germline CDR1 and CDR2 sequences are SEHNR and FQNEAQ (reference sequence). CDR3 nucleotide sequence: TGTGCCAGCAGCTTAGCCACAGTCTGGTACGAGCAGTACTTC. This encodes CASSLATVWYEQYF.